The 31 T cell receptor beta chains below come from one sample, sequenced in a study of blood T cell repertoires in COVID-19. Produced via immunoSEQ multiplex PCR; TCRdb's table is partial and in-frame only. In the table there are about 220,000 clones, more than 65% of which are singletons. Sequenced input: peripheral blood. The receptors originated from a woman at least 80 years old with acute or convalescent COVID-19.

The chain has TRBV20-1 and TRBJ1-5; D remains unclear. V lost 3 bases and J lost 0, with 9 bases in between. The germline gives CDR1 DFQATT, CDR2 SNEGSKA (reference sequence). This CDR3 spans 14 amino acids. DNA for the CDR3: TGCAGTGCTAGTTCCAGGCTTAGCAATCAGCCCCAGCATTTT. Translation gives CSASSRLSNQPQHF.

J is TRBJ1-6 and V is TRBV18; 7 bases are a match to TRBD1. In germline, CDR1 is KGHSH, CDR2 LQKENI. This CDR3 has 19 amino acids. V shed 2 bases, J shed 9 bases, and the junction held 19 bases outside the gene matches. The CDR3 region has the DNA TGTGCCAGCTCACCAAAAAGCCGACAGGGCCACGAGGTTGGTTCACCCCTCCACTTT. It encodes CASSPKSRQGHEVGSPLHF. The full variable domain, completed using reference TRBV18 and TRBJ1-6, is NAGVMQNPRHLVRRRGQEARLRCSPMKGHSHVYWYRQLPEEGLKFMVYLQKENIIDESGMPKERFSAEFPKEGPSILRIQQVVRGDSAAYFCASSPKSRQGHEVGSPLHFGNGTRLTVT.

Turning to this clone: At the DNA level, this CDR3 is encoded by other sequences in the same sample as well. The V and J genes are TRBV3-1 (or the pseudogene TRBV3-2) and TRBJ1-1; D is unresolved. CDR3 length equals 13 residues. V was pared by 1 base and J by 1 base, with 4 bases between. Germline CDR1 reads LGHDT; CDR2 reads YNNKEL (reference sequence). CDR3 amino acids: CASSQVQNTEAFF. CDR3 DNA: TGTGCCAGCAGCCAAGTTCAGAACACTGAAGCTTTCTTT.

The chain combines TRBV6-6 with TRBJ1-2; no clear D. Trimming took off 9 bases at V and 5 bases at J, with 10 bases between the two ends. CDR3 size: 11 residues. The germline V gene has CDR1 MNHNY and CDR2 SVGAGI (reference sequence). The CDR3 loop is CASTGGYGYTF. CDR3 DNA sequence: TGTGCCAGTACCGGAGGATATGGCTACACCTTC.

The V call is TRBV18, the J call TRBJ1-3; D unclear. Looked up from germline, CDR1 is KGHSH and CDR2 is LQKENI. Trimming pared 5 bases from V and 0 bases from J, leaving 14 bases between. The CDR3 sequence is 16 residues long. The CDR3 spells CASSSLGRASGNTIYF. CDR3 DNA: TGTGCCAGCTCATCCCTTGGGAGAGCCTCTGGAAACACCATATATTTT. Supplemented by reference TRBV18 and TRBJ1-3, the full variable domain reads NAGVMQNPRHLVRRRGQEARLRCSPMKGHSHVYWYRQLPEEGLKFMVYLQKENIIDESGMPKERFSAEFPKEGPSILRIQQVVRGDSAAYFCASSSLGRASGNTIYFGEGSWLTVV.

This clone was detected only once. CDR3 sequence reads: CAWADRGDQPQHF. Written as DNA, the CDR3 is TGTGCCTGGGCTGACAGGGGGGATCAGCCCCAGCATTTT. This rearrangement joins TRBV30 to TRBJ1-5; TRBD1 aligns across 9 bases. The CDR3 contains 13 residues. V shed 5 bases and J 5 bases; nucleotides not matched to a gene: 4. Germline CDR1 and CDR2: GTSNPN and SVGIG (reference sequence).

The chain is built from TRBV7-2 and TRBJ1-2; possible D gene TRBD1, 5 bases. The CDR3 runs 14 residues. Germline CDR1 reads SGHTA; CDR2 reads FQGNSA. V lost 1 base to trimming and J lost 7 bases, with 13 bases between them. CDR3 sequence (DNA): TGTGCCAGCAGCTTAGGGTCAGGGTTGCGTGGCTACACCTTC. This encodes CASSLGSGLRGYTF.

This clone has just a few counts. V is TRBV5-1 and J is TRBJ2-2; possibly TRBD2 for D (5 bases). The V and J ends lost 3 bases and 1 base respectively, with 13 bases between them. The CDR3 runs 16 residues. Looked up from germline, CDR1 is SGHRS and CDR2 is YFSETQ. This CDR3 is CASSSLGSQNTGELFF. The CDR3 nucleotides are TGCGCCAGCAGCTCCTTGGGGAGCCAGAACACCGGGGAGCTGTTTTTT.

V is TRBV4-1 and J is TRBJ2-5, with D possibly being TRBD1 (6 bases). The CDR3 consists of 13 residues. V was clipped by 2 bases and J by 6 bases, with 10 bases between them. Germline lookup yields CDR1 MGHRA and CDR2 YSYEKL. This CDR3 is CASSQQGTKTQYF. CDR3 in DNA: TGCGCCAGCAGCCAACAGGGGACGAAGACCCAGTACTTC.

This clone has a single count. The chain carries TRBV29-1 and TRBJ1-2; D is ambiguous. The CDR3 totals 13 residues. Trimming shortened V by 3 bases and J by 7 bases, and 15 bases separated the two germline ends. From germline, CDR1 is SQVTM and CDR2 ANQGSEA. The CDR3: CSVDEVAGAGYTF. CDR3 bases: TGCAGCGTTGACGAGGTGGCTGGAGCTGGCTACACCTTC.

This rearrangement joins TRBV7-3 to TRBJ1-2; 7 nucleotides agree with TRBD1. Germline V lookup: CDR1 SGHTA, CDR2 FQGTGA. The CDR3 loop spans 16 amino acids. J gave up 6 bases and V 2 bases, and 12 bases lay outside the gene matches. The CDR3 DNA follows: TGTGCCAGCAGCTTAGCCCCCAGGGGGGATGGAGATGGCTACACCTTC. Amino acids: CASSLAPRGDGDGYTF.

This chain joins TRBV5-5 and TRBJ1-1; 9 bases map to TRBD1. V dropped 6 bases and J dropped 1; count of bases not matched to a gene: 4. There are 14 residues in the CDR3. Germline assignment: CDR1 SGHKS and CDR2 YYEKEE (reference sequence). The CDR3 sequence is CASTPGQGNTEAFF. The CDR3 DNA sequence: TGTGCCAGCACCCCGGGACAGGGGAACACTGAAGCTTTCTTT.

V is TRBV5-4 and J is TRBJ1-4; D is uncertain. The CDR3 contains 15 residues. Germline V gene sequence: CDR1 SGHNT, CDR2 YYREEE (reference sequence). Trimming left V 0 bases short and J 8 bases short, with 14 bases between. The CDR3 region has the DNA TGTGCCAGCAGCTTGGCGGCGGGAGGGAACGAAAAACTGTTTTTT. This gives the protein CASSLAAGGNEKLFF. Full variable domain (missing parts from reference TRBV5-4 and TRBJ1-4): ETGVTQSPTHLIKTRGQQVTLRCSSQSGHNTVSWYQQALGQGPQFIFQYYREEENGRGNFPPRFSGLQFPNYSSELNVNALELDDSALYLCASSLAAGGNEKLFFGSGTQLSVL.

CDR3 sequence: CASSKSTGSINPEAFF. For the CDR3, the DNA is TGTGCCAGCAGCAAATCGACAGGGTCCATAAATCCTGAAGCTTTCTTT. The V and J genes are TRBV6-2 or TRBV6-3 and TRBJ1-1; 7 nucleotides align to TRBD1. The junction had 16 bases not matched to a gene; V was cut back by 6 bases and J by 6 bases. Germline assignment: CDR1 MNHEY and CDR2 SVGEGT. CDR3 length: 16 residues.

The chain has TRBV7-9 and TRBJ2-2, with TRBD2 matching 7 bases. Germline V gene data show CDR1 as SEHNR and CDR2 as FQNEAQ (reference sequence). The V segment lost 2 bases and the J segment 4 bases; nucleotides outside the gene matches: 4. The CDR3 runs to 15 residues. CDR3 sequence (DNA): TGTGCCAGCAGCTTATGGCGGGGGACCACCGGGGAGCTGTTTTTT. Its protein is CASSLWRGTTGELFF.

The chain has TRBV5-6 and TRBJ1-2; D is possibly TRBD1 (6 bases). There are 17 residues in the CDR3. CDR1 is SGHDT, CDR2 YYEEEE, per germline. The ends were cut back, 0 bases at V and 1 base at J, with 16 bases in the middle. The chain's CDR3 is CASSLVGARSYNYGYTF. CDR3 DNA: TGTGCCAGCAGCTTGGTGGGGGCTAGGTCTTATAACTATGGCTACACCTTC. Drawing the rest from reference TRBV5-6 and TRBJ1-2, the complete variable domain is DAGVTQSPTHLIKTRGQQVTLRCSPKSGHDTVSWYQQALGQGPQFIFQYYEEEERQRGNFPDRFSGHQFPNYSSELNVNALLLGDSALYLCASSLVGARSYNYGYTFGSGTRLTVV.

The chain carries TRBV19 and TRBJ2-7; 10 bases map to TRBD2. Trimming at V came to 6 bases and at J to 3 bases, leaving 11 bases not matched to a gene. CDR3 size: 16 residues. Germline V gene data show CDR1 as LNHDA and CDR2 as SQIVND (reference sequence). CDR3 in DNA: TGTGCCAGTAGCCACCGTGGGGTAGCGGGGGGCTACGAGCAGTACTTC. Protein product: CASSHRGVAGGYEQYF.

CDR3: CASSLLGLPGTEAFF. DNA of the CDR3: TGTGCCAGCAGCCTCCTAGGACTGCCGGGCACTGAAGCTTTCTTT. This chain links TRBV13 with TRBJ1-1, with unresolved D. CDR3 size: 15 residues. Trimming removed 5 bases at V and 4 bases at J, with 17 bases between. Germline CDR1 reads PRHDT; CDR2 reads FYEKMQ (reference sequence). The variable domain in full, completed from reference TRBV13 and TRBJ1-1, reads AAGVIQSPRHLIKEKRETATLKCYPIPRHDTVYWYQQGPGQDPQFLISFYEKMQSDKGSIPDRFSAQQFSDYHSELNMSSLELGDSALYFCASSLLGLPGTEAFFGQGTRLTVV.

The rearrangement links TRBV3-1 (or the pseudogene TRBV3-2) to TRBJ1-6; D is perhaps TRBD1 (5 bases). The V and J ends lost 4 bases and 10 bases respectively, with 11 bases between them. CDR3 size: 13 residues. Germline V CDR1 and CDR2: LGHDT, YNNKEL (reference sequence). The CDR3 DNA reads as TGTGCCAGCAGCCTGGCAGGGCTATCACCCCTCCACTTT. Its protein product is CASSLAGLSPLHF.

This clone has just a few counts. The chain couples TRBV10-3 to TRBJ1-2, with a tentative D call TRBD1 (6 bases). V was trimmed by 2 bases and J by 8 bases, leaving 18 bases between them. Germline lookup yields CDR1 ENHRY and CDR2 SYGVKD. CDR3 length equals 15 residues. This CDR3 is CAISEEPGQLGGYTF. CDR3 DNA sequence: TGTGCCATCAGTGAGGAGCCTGGACAGCTCGGGGGCTACACCTTC.

The chain carries TRBV27 and TRBJ2-3; D gene unclear. Germline V gene sequence: CDR1 MNHEY, CDR2 SMNVEV (reference sequence). This CDR3 has 15 residues. V shed 1 base and J shed 2 bases, with 10 bases lying between them. The CDR3 region has the DNA TGTGCCAGCAGTTTATTTCGCGGAATCACAGATACGCAGTATTTT. Translating it yields CASSLFRGITDTQYF.

As to this clone: This CDR3 is also generated by other DNA sequences in the sample. The chain recombines TRBV5-1 with TRBJ1-1; D is unclear. CDR3 length: 13 residues. The germline CDR1 and CDR2 sequences are SGHRS and YFSETQ. V lost 0 bases, J lost 1 base, and 4 bases lay in between. CDR3 in amino acids: CASSLEQNTEAFF. The CDR3 nucleotides read TGCGCCAGCAGCTTGGAACAGAACACTGAAGCTTTCTTT.

In the case of this clone: This same CDR3 is encoded by further DNA sequences in the sample. The rearrangement uses TRBV30 and TRBJ1-6; D gene ambiguous. Trimming took off 0 bases at V and 6 bases at J, with 12 bases between the two ends. The CDR3 length is 15 residues. CDR1 and CDR2 (germline): GTSNPN, SVGIG (reference sequence). The CDR3 loop reads CAWSVLRGLNSPLHF. The CDR3 coding sequence is TGTGCCTGGAGTGTCCTGAGAGGCCTTAATTCACCCCTCCACTTT.

The chain uses TRBV29-1 and TRBJ1-3, with no clear D. This CDR3 is built from 12 residues. Per the germline V gene, CDR1 is SQVTM and CDR2 is ANQGSEA. V was clipped by 5 bases and J by 2 bases, with 7 bases between them. CDR3 in DNA: TGCAGCGTTACTACCGCTGGAAACACCATATATTTT. Its protein product is CSVTTAGNTIYF.

V gene TRBV21-1 combines with J gene TRBJ1-3. TRBV21-1 is a recognized pseudogene. The CDR3 spans 20 residues. CDR3: CASRTPLSHRILSSGNTIYF. DNA for the CDR3: TGTGCCAGCAGGACTCCCCTGAGCCACCGTATCCTATCCTCTGGAAACACCATATATTTT.

The chain links TRBV5-6 to TRBJ1-5; D unresolved. The CDR3 has 13 residues. Looked up from germline, CDR1 is SGHDT and CDR2 is YYEEEE. V lost 2 bases to trimming and J lost 3 bases, with 6 bases between them. This chain's CDR3 is CASSFRDNQPQHF. The DNA of the CDR3 is TGTGCCAGCAGCTTCCGAGACAATCAGCCCCAGCATTTT.

The J gene is TRBJ1-5, the V gene TRBV7-9; no clear D. Per germline, CDR1 SEHNR and CDR2 FQNEAQ (reference sequence). The CDR3 loop spans 13 amino acids. V lost 5 bases and J lost 6, with 11 bases in between. DNA of the CDR3: TGTGCCAGCAGCCCGGAGGGATTTCAGCCCCAGCATTTT. Translated, it gives CASSPEGFQPQHF.

The rearrangement links TRBV10-3 to TRBJ1-1; D not certain. Germline values: CDR1 ENHRY, CDR2 SYGVKD. The CDR3 contains 15 residues. V lost 3 bases to trimming and J lost 1 base, with 12 bases between them. Here the CDR3 reads CAISEFGTANTEAFF. The CDR3 DNA follows: TGTGCCATCAGTGAATTTGGTACAGCGAACACTGAAGCTTTCTTT.

The chain is built from TRBV18 and TRBJ2-1; TRBD2 might be the D (6 bases). Germline lookup yields CDR1 KGHSH and CDR2 LQKENI. This CDR3 has 20 residues. Trimming removed 2 bases at V and 0 bases at J, with 23 bases between. The CDR3 DNA reads TGTGCCAGCTCACCAACGAAGCTAGCGACCGGTGGGAGCTCCTACAATGAGCAGTTCTTC. It translates to CASSPTKLATGGSSYNEQFF.

V is TRBV18 and J is TRBJ2-1, with D hard to call. The CDR3 has 14 residues. Germline-derived CDR1 and CDR2 are KGHSH and LQKENI. The V and J ends lost 3 bases and 5 bases respectively, with 11 bases between them. For the CDR3, the DNA is TGTGCCAGCTCACCGGTGCACAGAGACAATGAGCAGTTCTTC. Encoded protein: CASSPVHRDNEQFF.

The chain couples TRBV28 to TRBJ1-2; no definite D call. Per the germline V gene, CDR1 is MDHEN and CDR2 is SYDVKM. V lost 3 bases and J lost 8, with 7 bases in between. The CDR3 spans 11 residues. The CDR3 protein is CASSFYGGYTF. For the CDR3, the DNA is TGTGCCAGCAGTTTTTACGGGGGCTACACCTTC.